The present T cell receptor beta chain was sequenced within a study of CD8 T cells in ankylosing spondylitis. V gave up 5 bases and J gave up 0 bases; unmatched junction bases: 12. CDR3 size: 18 residues. Germline CDR1 and CDR2: DFQATT and SNEGSKA (reference sequence). Quantitative 5'-RACE with molecular barcodes was used to make the TCR beta libraries. TCRdb re-called the 5' RACE reads with MiXCR, one entry per CDR3 protein. The data contain 300,000 to 400,000 distinct CDR3 sequences, approximately 20% of them singletons. Study-level findings and limits: One TCR beta motif, made up of fewer than 10 highly homologous variants, appeared characteristic of ankylosing spondylitis blood.

With respect to this clonotype: The antigen is not known.

This rearrangement joins TRBV20-1 to TRBJ1-3, with TRBD1 matching over 11 bases. Sequencing used blood, either unsorted or a sorted T cell fraction (not recorded which). This clonotype originated in a male donor with ankylosing spondylitis. CDR3 DNA sequence: TGCAGTGCTGGAGGACAGGGGGCATCCCTGTACTCTGGAAACACCATATATTTT. This encodes CSAGGQGASLYSGNTIYF.